The 12 T cell receptor beta chains below come from one sample, sequenced in a study of blood T cell repertoires in COVID-19. Assay used: immunoSEQ multiplex PCR; TCRdb lists only in-frame clones, some missing. The table records under 200,000 clones, approximately 79% of them present only once. Sequencing was done on a sample of peripheral blood. These receptors came from a man younger than 40 with active or convalescent COVID-19.

The V call is TRBV12-3 or TRBV12-4, the J call TRBJ1-2, with D maybe TRBD1 (6 bases). This CDR3 is built from 13 residues. Trimming shortened V by 2 bases and J by 3 bases, and 7 bases separated the two germline ends. CDR3 loop: CASSLNRDYGYTF. CDR3 in DNA: TGTGCCAGCAGTTTAAACAGGGACTATGGCTACACCTTC.

This clone was recorded once. The J gene is TRBJ2-7, the V gene TRBV5-6, with TRBD2 matching 12 bases. CDR3 size: 17 residues. V shed 4 bases, J shed 0 bases, and the junction held 8 bases outside the gene matches. Germline CDR1 and CDR2: SGHDT and YYEEEE. This CDR3 reads CASSNGLAGLSSYEQYV. The CDR3 DNA follows: TGTGCCAGCAGCAACGGACTAGCGGGATTGAGCTCCTACGAGCAGTACGTC.

The chain employs TRBV4-1 and TRBJ2-2; D gene ambiguous. The germline V gene has CDR1 MGHRA and CDR2 YSYEKL. The CDR3 has 17 amino acids. Trimming shortened V by 0 bases and J by 1 base, and 12 bases separated the two germline ends. DNA for the CDR3: TGCGCCAGCAGCCAAGAGGCAGCAACTATGAACACCGGGGAGCTGTTTTTT. Translation: CASSQEAATMNTGELFF.

V and J are TRBV11-2 and TRBJ2-7, with TRBD2 as a possible D gene (6 bases). Looked up from germline, CDR1 is SGHAT and CDR2 is FQNNGV. Trimming removed 5 bases from V and 2 bases from J, with 13 bases in between. The CDR3 has 14 amino acids. CDR3 in amino acids: CASSIGSGAYEQYV. The CDR3 nucleotides read TGTGCCAGCAGCATCGGATCGGGAGCCTACGAGCAGTACGTC.

This clone was counted a single time. This sequence joins TRBV27 and TRBJ1-1; TRBD1 might be the D (5 bases). Germline V gives CDR1 MNHEY, CDR2 SMNVEV (reference sequence). CDR3 length: 13 residues. The ends were cut back, 5 bases at V and 3 bases at J, with 10 bases in the middle. In DNA, the CDR3 is TGTGCCAGCAGTACCGACAGATACACTGAAGCTTTCTTT. Translation: CASSTDRYTEAFF.

This clone was counted once. As DNA, the CDR3 is TGCGCCAGCAGCTCGGCAGGGGGAAGAAACAATGAGCAGTTCTTC. Translating it yields CASSSAGGRNNEQFF. The chain recombines TRBV5-1 with TRBJ2-1; TRBD1 agrees at 7 bases. The CDR3 is 15 residues long. The germline V gene encodes CDR1 SGHRS and CDR2 YFSETQ. J lost 5 bases, V lost 3 bases, and 8 bases had no gene match.

The chain uses TRBV24-1 and TRBJ2-1, with 9 bases aligning to TRBD2. The CDR3 runs 16 residues. After removal of 4 bases from V and 2 bases from J, the junction contained 5 bases not matched to a gene. The V gene's germline CDR1 is KGHDR and CDR2 SFDVKD. This chain's CDR3 is CATSDPTSGAYNEQFF. The CDR3 DNA is TGTGCCACCAGTGACCCGACTAGCGGAGCCTACAATGAGCAGTTCTTC.

The V and J genes are TRBV6-2 or TRBV6-3 and TRBJ1-1; no definite D call. This CDR3 comprises 14 residues. Germline CDR1 reads MNHEY; CDR2 reads SVGEGT. V was cut by 3 bases and J by 1 base, with 9 bases left in between. This CDR3 reads CASSYPVGNTEAFF. CDR3 nucleotides: TGTGCCAGCAGTTATCCGGTCGGGAACACTGAAGCTTTCTTT.

This clone appeared a single time. V usage is TRBV24-1 and J usage is TRBJ2-3; the D is unclear. Trimming cost V 0 bases and J 5 bases, with 8 bases left between them. CDR3 size: 14 residues. Germline V CDR1 and CDR2: KGHDR, SFDVKD. The CDR3 nucleotides are TGTGCCACCAGTGATTTGCAAATCGGAGATACGCAGTATTTT. Protein product: CATSDLQIGDTQYF.

The rearrangement joins TRBV28 to TRBJ1-5; D perhaps matches TRBD1 (6 bases). Trimming took 10 bases from V and 1 from J, leaving 20 bases between them. CDR1 is MDHEN, CDR2 SYDVKM, per germline. The CDR3 contains 16 residues. CDR3 protein: CATSGTFGVSNQPQHF. CDR3 bases: TGTGCCACCTCCGGGACATTTGGGGTCAGCAATCAGCCCCAGCATTTT.

The chain combines TRBV29-1 with TRBJ1-2; D is unclear. V was pared by 7 bases and J by 1 base, with 16 bases between. Germline CDR1 reads SQVTM; CDR2 reads ANQGSEA. CDR3 length: 14 amino acids. Here the CDR3 DNA reads TGCAGCGCTGACCCCGGCGGTCTTAACTATGGCTACACCTTC. It is translated as CSADPGGLNYGYTF.

The chain joins TRBV12-5 to TRBJ2-1, with a tentative D call TRBD1 (6 bases). Germline V gene data show CDR1 as LGHNT and CDR2 as FRNRAP. The CDR3 covers 19 residues. The V gene lost 2 bases and the J gene lost 9 bases, with 29 bases spanning the gap. CDR3 nucleotides: TGTGCTAGTGGTTTGTCCAACAGGGTACCTAGGATCCCGTTAGGTGAGCAGTTCTTC. Its translation is CASGLSNRVPRIPLGEQFF.